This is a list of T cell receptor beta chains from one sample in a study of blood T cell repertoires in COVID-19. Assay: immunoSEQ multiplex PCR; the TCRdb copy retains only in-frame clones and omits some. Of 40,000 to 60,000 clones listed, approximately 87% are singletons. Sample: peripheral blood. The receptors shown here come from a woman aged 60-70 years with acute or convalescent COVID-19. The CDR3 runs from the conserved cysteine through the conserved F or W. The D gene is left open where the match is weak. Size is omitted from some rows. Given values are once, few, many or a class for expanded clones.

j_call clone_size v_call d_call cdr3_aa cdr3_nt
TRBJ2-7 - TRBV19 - CASSGRGSSYEQYF TGTGCCAGTAGTGGCCGGGGGTCCTCCTACGAGCAGTACTTC
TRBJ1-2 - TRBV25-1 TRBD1 CASIPAGTGGYGYTF TGTGCCAGCATCCCGGCCGGGACAGGGGGCTATGGCTACACCTTC
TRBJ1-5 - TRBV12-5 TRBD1 CASGFRDRGLQPQHF TGTGCTAGTGGTTTCCGGGACAGGGGCCTGCAGCCCCAGCATTTT
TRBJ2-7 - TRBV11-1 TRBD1 CASSPPFGQGTYEQYF TGTGCCAGCAGCCCCCCTTTTGGACAGGGGACCTACGAGCAGTACTTC
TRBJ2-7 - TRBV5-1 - CASSGGREQYF TGCGCCAGCTCCGGGGGGCGGGAGCAGTACTTC
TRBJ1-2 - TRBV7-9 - CASSLTAVYTF TGTGCCAGCAGCTTGACAGCCGTCTACACCTTC
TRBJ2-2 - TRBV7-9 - CASSGRKGGFITGELFF TGTGCCAGCAGCGGCCGGAAGGGCGGGTTTATTACCGGGGAGCTGTTTTTT
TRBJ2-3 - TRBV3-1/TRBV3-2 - CASSSFSVDTQYF TGTGCCAGCAGCTCGTTCTCGGTCGATACGCAGTATTTT
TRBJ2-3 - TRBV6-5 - CASREGIQTDTQYF TGTGCCAGCAGGGAGGGCATCCAGACAGATACGCAGTATTTT
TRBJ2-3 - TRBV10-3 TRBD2 CAISLAGGADTQYF TGTGCCATCAGTCTAGCGGGAGGGGCAGATACGCAGTATTTT
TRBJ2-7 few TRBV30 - CACVPTGSHEQYF TGTGCCTGCGTACCTACAGGGTCCCACGAGCAGTACTTC